The TCR beta chain described here comes from a study of T cell responses to AZD1222 COVID-19 vaccine. Study-wide results and limits: Vaccination with two AZD1222 doses was followed by a rise in Spike-specific TCR breadth and depth.

Looked up from germline, CDR1 is MNHEY and CDR2 is SVGAGI. Between the trimmed V and J ends, which lost 10 bases and 15 bases, there was a span of 31 bases. This CDR3 is built from 15 residues. Concerning this clone itself: No antigen is known for it.

The protocol was immunoSEQ multiplex PCR, while the TCRdb copy is restricted to in-frame clones and leaves out a portion. The sample has fewer than 75,000 clones; 75% to 95% are singletons. Sequenced here: peripheral blood, sampled 28 days after the second dose of the MenACWY control vaccine. V usage is TRBV6-5 and J usage is TRBJ2-4; the D is unclear. The TCR sequence derives from an adult who received the MenACWY meningococcal vaccine as a control. This chain's CDR3 is CATRSYAAALNDLYF. CDR3 DNA: TGTGCCACGAGGAGCTACGCCGCGGCTCTTAACGATCTGTACTTC.